The rows below give T cell receptor beta chains drawn from one sample of a study of blood T cell repertoires in COVID-19. The repertoire was sequenced with immunoSEQ multiplex PCR; TCRdb's copy has only in-frame clones and lacks some. The sample holds approximately 140,000 clones; around 84% are singletons and the top ten take roughly 2%. Sequenced input: peripheral blood. The receptors originated from a man aged 65 to 79 with acute or convalescent COVID-19. The CDR3 runs from the conserved cysteine through the conserved F or W. The size field is filled for only some rows; it gives once, few, many or a size class.

TRBV6-1,-,TRBJ2-7,12,CASREVTYEQYF
TRBV6-4,-,TRBJ1-1,14,CASSREGMNTEAFF
TRBV6-5,-,TRBJ1-1,15,CASSLPGQGRTEAFF
TRBV6-1,-,TRBJ1-2,13,CASSEAVGQGYTF
TRBV10-3,-,TRBJ1-1,15,CAISESTRGNTEAFF
TRBV5-5,-,TRBJ1-2,13,CASSGGTGYGYTF
TRBV12-3/TRBV12-4,-,TRBJ1-2,12,CASSLEGAGYTF
TRBV20-1,-,TRBJ2-3,16,CSASGTSGIRTDTQYF
TRBV5-1,-,TRBJ1-5,16,CASSLEPNRGGQPQHF
TRBV12-3/TRBV12-4,-,TRBJ1-4,12,CASSWAGGKLFF
TRBV19,-,TRBJ2-1,13,CASSKDRFNEQFF
TRBV3-1/TRBV3-2,-,TRBJ2-3,14,CASSQGGITDTQYF
TRBV27,-,TRBJ2-2,15,CASSLWAGLGGELFF
TRBV12-5,-,TRBJ2-3,17,CASGYSMTSGVTDTQYF
TRBV10-1,-,TRBJ1-5,15,CASSEPGPGSQPQHF
TRBV25-1,-,TRBJ2-5,17,CASSELAGYDRKETQYF
TRBV6-2/TRBV6-3,-,TRBJ2-7,16,CASSAWGQGLTYEQYF
TRBV5-6,few,TRBJ2-5,12,CASSSPEETQYF
TRBV14,-,TRBJ1-2,13,CASGGRGTYGYTF
TRBV24-1,once,TRBJ2-1,16,CATSDLGTGDHNEQFF
TRBV6-5,-,TRBJ2-3,16,CASSYGVGRIGDTQYF
TRBV24-1,-,TRBJ1-2,16,CATSGPGTGETYGYTF
TRBV6-5,-,TRBJ1-3,14,CASSPGPNANTIYF
TRBV7-9,-,TRBJ2-1,19,CASSSPGTSGLSSYNEQFF
TRBV27,-,TRBJ2-1,16,CASSFRPPGLYNEQFF
TRBV5-1,-,TRBJ2-1,13,CASSGTGTGSFLF
TRBV28,-,TRBJ1-1,15,CASSSLGAENTEAFF
TRBV24-1,-,TRBJ1-5,16,CATSGGGRGPNQPQHF
TRBV7-6,-,TRBJ1-2,18,CAPALGQDNRMGTYGYTF
TRBV7-3,-,TRBJ2-5,13,CASSPFGLGTQYF
TRBV10-3,-,TRBJ1-5,13,CAISGEPNQPQHF
TRBV29-1,-,TRBJ1-1,18,CSVEVRQGKGRMNTEAFF
TRBV16,-,TRBJ1-1,14,CASSHRQGTTEAFF
TRBV15,-,TRBJ2-7,14,CATSSGQSRYEQYF
TRBV5-1,-,TRBJ2-3,19,CASSAGRQGGTANTDTQYF
TRBV2,-,TRBJ2-5,11,CASSPRVTQYF
TRBV30,-,TRBJ1-3,16,CAWSVLPRGSGNTIYF
TRBV11-1,-,TRBJ2-7,14,CASSSPPGAYEQYF
TRBV28,-,TRBJ1-1,13,CASRTISGTEAFF
TRBV7-3,-,TRBJ2-7,15,CASSVAGGPTYEQYF
TRBV1,-,TRBJ2-7,10,CTSSPYEQYF